This passage covers 26 T cell receptor beta chains from one sample sequenced in a study of T cell responses to AZD1222 COVID-19 vaccine (dated by TCRdb to the early 2020s). Sample time point, as interpreted from the label and publication: baseline before first vaccination. The library was generated by the immunoSEQ multiplex PCR assay. TCRdb retrieved this table from immuneACCESS and kept in-frame rearrangements only. Not all clones are present; in checked studies, unresolved V genes account for under half, and no reason is known for the remainder. Across this sample there are some 170,000 clones, with 85% to 90% seen only once. Approximately 1.6% of the sample comes from the top ten. The specimen comprised peripheral blood, sampled on day 0 of AZD1222 vaccination. These receptors all stem from an adult in good health.

This clone was detected only a few times. The gene calls are TRBV19 and TRBJ1-5, with unresolved D. Germline CDR1 is LNHDA and CDR2 is SQIVND (reference sequence). V shed 3 bases and J shed 4 bases, with 10 bases lying between them. The CDR3 loop spans 14 amino acids. The CDR3: CASSIIYRNQPQHF. DNA for the CDR3: TGTGCCAGTAGTATTATCTACAGAAATCAGCCCCAGCATTTT.

The V gene is TRBV5-3, the J gene TRBJ2-5, with unresolved D. TRBV5-3 has ORF status, its function being uncertain. With 4 bases removed from V and 2 bases from J, the gap between germline ends came to 0 bases. This CDR3 is built from 10 residues. This chain's CDR3 is CARSQETQYF. The CDR3 coding sequence is TGTGCCAGAAGCCAAGAGACCCAGTACTTC.

The rearrangement joins TRBV12-3 or TRBV12-4 to TRBJ1-1, with D unresolved. V was pared by 0 bases and J by 8 bases, with 4 bases between. The CDR3 totals 11 residues. Here the CDR3 reads CASSLAGEAFF. CDR3 nucleotides: TGTGCCAGCAGTTTAGCCGGGGAAGCTTTCTTT.

The chain combines TRBV29-1 with TRBJ1-1; 8 nucleotides match TRBD1. Trimming cost V 8 bases and J 5 bases; bases outside gene matches: 7. Germline CDR1 and CDR2: SQVTM and ANQGSEA. The CDR3 is made up of 12 amino acids. The CDR3 loop is CSYRTGLTEAFF. CDR3 sequence (DNA): TGCAGCTACAGGACAGGGCTTACTGAAGCTTTCTTT.

This rearrangement joins TRBV5-1 to TRBJ1-4; the match to TRBD1 covers 7 bases. The junction had 4 bases not matched to a gene; V was cut back by 0 bases and J by 2 bases. The V gene's germline CDR1 is SGHRS and CDR2 YFSETQ. The CDR3 spans 16 residues. Here the CDR3 reads CASSLGDRVTNEKLFF. Here the CDR3 DNA reads TGCGCCAGCAGCTTGGGTGACAGGGTTACTAATGAAAAACTGTTTTTT.

The CDR3 protein is CAITQGAWNSPLHF. The CDR3, as DNA: TGTGCCATTACCCAGGGGGCCTGGAATTCACCCCTCCACTTT. The rearrangement links TRBV10-3 to TRBJ1-6; 8 positions match TRBD1. From germline, CDR1 is ENHRY and CDR2 SYGVKD. The CDR3 contains 14 residues. Losses at the gene ends were 9 bases for V and 7 bases for J; bases not matched to a gene: 8.

This clone showed up just once. The chain joins TRBV24-1 to TRBJ2-7; 10 nucleotides line up with TRBD1. Trimming cost V 5 bases and J 6 bases; bases outside gene matches: 9. CDR3 length: 15 amino acids. Germline loops: CDR1 KGHDR, CDR2 SFDVKD. CDR3 loop: CATSVTGTGAGEQYF. The DNA for the CDR3 is TGTGCCACCAGTGTCACCGGGACAGGGGCGGGCGAGCAGTACTTC.

The chain has TRBV11-2 and TRBJ1-3; D remains ambiguous. Germline values: CDR1 SGHAT, CDR2 FQNNGV. The CDR3 is 11 amino acids. V was clipped by 8 bases and J by 2 bases, with 4 bases between them. The CDR3 here is CASGPGNTIYF. The CDR3 bases are TGTGCCAGCGGGCCTGGAAACACCATATATTTT.

The rearrangement links TRBV30 to TRBJ1-2; 7 bases are a match to TRBD1. Per the germline V gene, CDR1 is GTSNPN and CDR2 is SVGIG (reference sequence). This CDR3 comprises 16 residues. With 3 bases clipped from V and 4 bases from J, the junction kept 14 bases outside the gene matches. The CDR3 DNA reads as TGTGCCTGGAGACCTTTTCGGGGGGCAGGGGGCTATGGCTACACCTTC. It yields the protein CAWRPFRGAGGYGYTF.

This chain connects TRBV6-4 to TRBJ2-1, with a possible D match to TRBD1 (6 bases). CDR3 size: 11 residues. V was shortened by 6 bases and J by 7 bases, with 7 bases between the two germline ends. Germline V gives CDR1 MRHNA, CDR2 SNTAGT. CDR3 nucleotides: TGTGCCAGCAGCACAGGGAATGAGCAGTTCTTC. Protein: CASSTGNEQFF.

This rearrangement joins TRBV5-6 to TRBJ2-1; no firm D call. V was trimmed by 0 bases and J by 5 bases, leaving 6 bases between them. Germline CDR1 is SGHDT and CDR2 is YYEEEE. The CDR3 runs 13 residues. CDR3 coding DNA: TGTGCCAGCAGCTTGGACAGTAACAATGAGCAGTTCTTC. Its translation: CASSLDSNNEQFF.

The chain combines TRBV5-1 with TRBJ2-3, with TRBD2 matching 13 bases. The CDR3 covers 16 residues. The V gene's germline CDR1 is SGHRS and CDR2 YFSETQ. V lost 3 bases and J lost 2; bases outside the gene matches: 3. The DNA of the CDR3 is TGCGCCAGCAGCTCTGGACTAGCGGGAGCCACAGATACGCAGTATTTT. Amino acids: CASSSGLAGATDTQYF.

The chain combines TRBV11-3 with TRBJ2-1; D might be TRBD1 or TRBD2, each matching 6 bases. Trimming pared 5 bases from V and 7 bases from J, leaving 24 bases between. Germline CDR1 reads SGHNT; CDR2 reads YENEEA. The CDR3 is 17 amino acids. The CDR3 sequence: CASSAKGHGGAGNEQFF. CDR3 sequence (DNA): TGTGCCAGCAGCGCAAAGGGACATGGCGGGGCGGGGAATGAGCAGTTCTTC.

This clone has a handful of counts. The chain has TRBV24-1 and TRBJ2-3, with 9 positions matching TRBD1. Germline V gene sequence: CDR1 KGHDR, CDR2 SFDVKD. V was clipped by 4 bases and J by 1 base; unmatched bases: 5. CDR3 size: 16 residues. CDR3 DNA: TGTGCCACCAGTGACCCGGGACAGGGAGGCACAGATACGCAGTATTTT. Amino acids: CATSDPGQGGTDTQYF.

The V call is TRBV4-2, the J call TRBJ2-5, with 9 bases identical to TRBD2. This CDR3 region has 17 residues. In germline, CDR1 is LGHNA, CDR2 YNFKEQ. Germline trimming cut 0 bases from V and 5 bases from J; bases unmatched to any gene: 10. The CDR3 is CASSQDGRGGPRETQYF. In DNA form, the CDR3 reads TGTGCCAGCAGCCAAGATGGGCGGGGGGGCCCCCGCGAGACCCAGTACTTC.

This clone was recorded only once. This chain links TRBV19 with TRBJ2-1, with no clear D. Between the trimmed V and J ends, which lost 8 bases and 9 bases, there was a span of 14 bases. CDR3 length: 12 residues. Per the germline V gene, CDR1 is LNHDA and CDR2 is SQIVND (reference sequence). The CDR3: CASSSRVGEQFF. In DNA, the CDR3 is TGTGCCAGTTCGTCACGGGTGGGTGAGCAGTTCTTC.

This clone was seen a few times. This rearrangement joins TRBV5-1 to TRBJ2-3; D uncertain. V was trimmed by 5 bases and J by 9 bases, leaving 16 bases between them. The V gene's germline CDR1 is SGHRS and CDR2 YFSETQ. The CDR3 spans 13 residues. CDR3 nucleotides: TGCGCCAGCAGAAGTACGAACTCCCCGACGCAGTATTTT. Residues: CASRSTNSPTQYF.

The rearrangement joins TRBV30 to TRBJ1-1; TRBD1 might be the D (5 bases). Trimming pared 1 base from V and 6 bases from J, leaving 6 bases between. This CDR3 has 11 amino acids. Germline V gene sequence: CDR1 GTSNPN, CDR2 SVGIG (reference sequence). The CDR3 reads CAWSGDSEAFF. Written as DNA, the CDR3 is TGTGCCTGGAGTGGGGACTCTGAAGCTTTCTTT.

V is TRBV30 and J is TRBJ2-3; D ambiguous. Per the germline V gene, CDR1 is GTSNPN and CDR2 is SVGIG (reference sequence). V was clipped by 3 bases and J by 1 base, with 8 bases between them. The CDR3 is 13 amino acids. As DNA, the CDR3 is TGTGCCTGGAGCCCGCTTGGCACAGATACGCAGTATTTT. This translates into CAWSPLGTDTQYF.

J is TRBJ1-1 and V is TRBV20-1, with TRBD1 as a possible D gene (6 bases). Trimming removed 4 bases from V and 9 bases from J, with 12 bases in between. The germline V gene encodes CDR1 DFQATT and CDR2 SNEGSKA (reference sequence). This CDR3 comprises 11 residues. The CDR3, as DNA: TGCAGTGCTACTCCGGGACACCAAGCTTTCTTT. Translating it yields CSATPGHQAFF.

This clone was picked up one time. The chain recombines TRBV5-8 with TRBJ1-2; the match to TRBD1 covers 8 bases. This CDR3 has 13 amino acids. Germline V gene data show CDR1 as SGHTS and CDR2 as YDEGEE. With V trimmed by 0 bases and J by 7 bases, 2 bases remained unmatched. The CDR3 region is CASSLDGQGGYTF. The CDR3, as DNA: TGTGCCAGCAGCTTGGACGGACAGGGTGGCTACACCTTC.

A few counts support this clone. The chain uses TRBV29-1 and TRBJ1-6; unclear D gene. This CDR3 has 10 amino acids. Germline loops: CDR1 SQVTM, CDR2 ANQGSEA. Trimming pared 7 bases from V and 5 bases from J, leaving 3 bases between. CDR3 amino acids: CSGDNSPLHF. As DNA, the CDR3 is TGCAGCGGAGATAATTCACCCCTCCACTTT.

The genes are TRBV28 and TRBJ2-5; perhaps TRBD2 as D (5 bases). The CDR3 is made up of 14 amino acids. With 5 bases removed from V and 3 bases from J, the gap between germline ends came to 13 bases. The germline V gene has CDR1 MDHEN and CDR2 SYDVKM. CDR3 region: CASSPHGREETQYF. As DNA, the CDR3 is TGTGCCAGCAGTCCCCATGGGCGGGAAGAGACCCAGTACTTC.

The genes are TRBV30 and TRBJ1-4; perhaps TRBD1 as D (5 bases). The germline gives CDR1 GTSNPN, CDR2 SVGIG (reference sequence). The V gene lost 4 bases and the J gene lost 7 bases, with 19 bases spanning the gap. The CDR3 spans 15 residues. CDR3 DNA: TGTGCCTGGACTGGGGGGAGGGGCCGGGGTGAAAAACTGTTTTTT. Protein sequence: CAWTGGRGRGEKLFF.

This clone was picked up a small number of times. This chain links TRBV6-5 with TRBJ2-2; D is unresolved. This CDR3 region has 14 residues. Germline V CDR1 and CDR2: MNHEY, SVGAGI. The germline V and J ends were trimmed by 2 bases and 1 base, with 5 bases remaining between them. The CDR3 nucleotides read TGTGCCAGCAGTTACCTCAGGAACACCGGGGAGCTGTTTTTT. It translates to CASSYLRNTGELFF.

The chain uses TRBV13 and TRBJ1-2, with D unclear. Germline V CDR1 and CDR2: PRHDT, FYEKMQ (reference sequence). CDR3 length: 14 amino acids. Trimming took 0 bases from V and 6 from J, leaving 11 bases between them. CDR3 in DNA: TGTGCCAGCAGCTTAGGCCTACGGGAGGATGGCTACACCTTC. Encoded protein: CASSLGLREDGYTF.